This TCR beta chain was sequenced in a study of CD8 T cells in Susac syndrome (dated by TCRdb to between 2018 and 2020). At the level of the whole study: The study used repertoire sequencing to test whether antigen drove CD8+ T cell activation and differentiation in Susac syndrome. Clonality of the CD8+ T cell repertoire was compared between roughly twelve healthy donors, approximately 14 Susac syndrome patients and 15 multiple sclerosis patients. Results and caveats for the whole study, not just this receptor: The study acknowledged that relatively few individuals were included in the TCR sequencing and HLA analysis.

RNA was extracted with the RNeasy kit and about 0.5 to 1 ug was reverse transcribed using random hexamers. The immunoSEQ multiplex PCR assay, which covers 54 Vbeta and 13 Jbeta segments, was used to amplify TCR beta CDR3 regions. PCR amplification bias was corrected by using a synthetic template baseline for primer optimization and computational correction. On the study's bioinformatics: Reads were annotated to V, D and J genes according to IMGT and were analyzed with immunoSEQ Analyzer, with only productive sequences retained. Clonality was calculated as one minus the Shannon entropy normalized by log2 of the number of productive unique sequences. For each patient and control, public and private clones were evaluated within the 100 most prevalent clones. Clones were defined as Susac-specific if absent from the healthy and MS cohorts, from roughly 1,100 published viral clones and from other ImmuneACCESS disease sequences. The public reads were reprocessed in TCRdb via fastp at Q25 and MiXCR, keeping in-frame beta chains. Each entry is one CDR3 protein sequence, shown with its most common DNA and genes. TCRdb, not the authors, supplied the V and J calls. The sample table shows fewer than 80,000 distinct CDR3 sequences, and 85% to 95% are seen once. About 0.26% of the sample goes to the ten largest clones.

V loses 10 bases of germline sequence and J loses 6 bases, and the interval between the two ends is 12 bases. The CDR3 numbers 12 residues from cysteine through phenylalanine. Only the CDR3 portion is preserved as DNA: 36 bases, with reading frame beginning at the first base. CDR1 and CDR2, per the germline V gene, are MNHEY and SVGAGI. Peripheral blood CD8+ and CD4+ T cells from healthy donors, Susac syndrome patients and multiple sclerosis patients were profiled using high-throughput TCR beta sequencing. Healthy donors were age- and sex-matched controls. Bulk CD8+ and CD4+ T cells were purified by magnetic negative isolation, while CD8+ TEMRA cells were enriched using FACS. Blood was drawn into EDTA tubes, processed within 24 hours, and PBMCs were isolated by density gradient centrifugation. PBMCs intended for TCR sequencing were frozen in liquid nitrogen and were later thawed in a 37 degrees C water bath. The sorted or isolated CD4+, CD8+ and CD8+ TEMRA cells reached a purity of at least 90%.

Of note for this clonotype: Its antigen is currently not known. Per-nucleotide qualities are absent, and no much larger clonotype sits a single base away.

Sequencing was carried out using CD8+ T cells from PBMCs. The clonotype originates from a human donor in good health. The chain employs TRBV6-5 and TRBJ1-4; too little of a D gene remains to name it. CDR3 region: CATSRLDEKLFF. The nucleotide sequence reads TGTGCCACTTCCAGACTGGATGAAAAACTGTTTTTT.